A single sample is the source of the 16 T cell receptor beta chains below, sequenced in a study of control samples from healthy donors and cancer patients. The table came from immunoSEQ multiplex PCR; TCRdb's copy has only in-frame clones and leaves some out. The sample has over 150,000 clones, around 94% seen once. Sequencing used blood. Source of these receptors: a woman aged 18-35 years in good health.

V usage is TRBV7-8 and J usage is TRBJ1-2; 7 bases agree with TRBD1. The J segment lost 3 bases and the V segment lost 3 bases, leaving 7 bases of the junction unmatched. Germline CDR1 reads SGHVS; CDR2 reads FQNEAQ. The CDR3 loop spans 15 amino acids. Written as DNA, the CDR3 is TGTGCCAGCAGCTTCGCAGGGGGGGAGGACTATGGCTACACCTTC. Amino acids: CASSFAGGEDYGYTF.

The chain recombines TRBV29-1 with TRBJ2-7; D unresolved. Trimming removed 4 bases at V and 4 bases at J, with 8 bases between. Germline CDR1 and CDR2: SQVTM and ANQGSEA. The CDR3 length is 11 residues. DNA for the CDR3: TGCAGCGTTGTACAGCGATACGAGCAGTACTTC. Translation: CSVVQRYEQYF.

The chain combines TRBV19 with TRBJ1-1, with D tentatively TRBD1 (6 bases). V was clipped by 7 bases and J by 5 bases, with 17 bases between them. CDR3 length: 14 amino acids. Germline CDR1 is LNHDA and CDR2 is SQIVND (reference sequence). The chain's CDR3 is CASMELDRWTEAFF. The CDR3 DNA reads TGTGCCAGTATGGAGCTGGACAGATGGACTGAAGCTTTCTTT. Drawing the rest from reference TRBV19 and TRBJ1-1, the complete variable domain is DGGITQSPKYLFRKEGQNVTLSCEQNLNHDAMYWYRQDPGQGLRLIYYSQIVNDFQKGDIAEGYSVSREKKESFPLTVTSAQKNPTAFYLCASMELDRWTEAFFGQGTRLTVV.

The rearrangement links TRBV20-1 to TRBJ1-1, with 8 bases matching TRBD1. There are 16 residues in the CDR3. J lost 4 bases, V lost 3 bases, and 13 bases had no gene match. Germline V lookup: CDR1 DFQATT, CDR2 SNEGSKA (reference sequence). The CDR3 loop is CSASQGAGGGSTEAFF. The DNA for the CDR3 is TGCAGTGCTAGTCAGGGGGCAGGGGGAGGGAGCACTGAAGCTTTCTTT.

This clone has just one count. This rearrangement joins TRBV6-6 to TRBJ2-3, with D unresolved. With 2 bases removed from V and 1 base from J, the gap between germline ends came to 10 bases. Germline V gene sequence: CDR1 MNHNY, CDR2 SVGAGI (reference sequence). The CDR3 is made up of 15 amino acids. The CDR3 loop reads CASSYVWLGTDTQYF. The CDR3 DNA follows: TGTGCCAGCAGTTACGTGTGGTTAGGCACAGATACGCAGTATTTT.

This chain connects TRBV19 to TRBJ2-1; TRBD2 agrees at 10 bases. In germline, CDR1 is LNHDA, CDR2 SQIVND (reference sequence). This CDR3 comprises 17 residues. V was pared by 4 bases and J by 5 bases, with 11 bases of the junction left unmatched. The CDR3 protein is CASSTTVLAGLNNEQFF. The DNA of the CDR3 is TGTGCCAGTAGTACCACCGTACTAGCGGGGCTTAACAATGAGCAGTTCTTC.

The chain couples TRBV11-2 to TRBJ2-3; D is undetermined. Germline assignment: CDR1 SGHAT and CDR2 FQNNGV. CDR3 size: 12 residues. V was cut by 5 bases and J by 6 bases, with 9 bases left in between. The CDR3 protein is CASSLNSDTQYF. In DNA, the CDR3 is TGTGCCAGCAGCCTAAACTCTGATACGCAGTATTTT.

The chain combines TRBV10-1 with TRBJ2-1; D is ambiguous. CDR3 length: 9 amino acids. V was trimmed by 10 bases and J by 5 bases, leaving 3 bases between them. CDR1 and CDR2 (germline): WNHNN, SYGVQD (reference sequence). CDR3 sequence reads: CAKDNEQFF. In DNA form, the CDR3 reads TGCGCCAAAGACAATGAGCAGTTCTTC.

The rearrangement joins TRBV24-1 to TRBJ2-2; D not certain. Germline CDR1 and CDR2: KGHDR and SFDVKD. V was trimmed by 3 bases and J by 5 bases, leaving 15 bases between them. The CDR3 length is 16 residues. The CDR3 DNA is TGTGCCACCAGTGATCCCACAGCAAGCCAGACCGGGGAGCTGTTTTTT. Amino acids: CATSDPTASQTGELFF.

This chain uses TRBV6-6 with TRBJ1-6; TRBD1 matches 7 bases. Germline lookup yields CDR1 MNHNY and CDR2 SVGAGI (reference sequence). V lost 5 bases, J lost 8 bases, and 6 bases stayed unmatched. CDR3 length: 14 amino acids. The CDR3 reads CASSIRQGDSPLHF. The CDR3 DNA is TGTGCCAGCAGTATAAGACAGGGAGATTCACCCCTCCACTTT.

V usage is TRBV19 and J usage is TRBJ1-3; D not resolved. CDR3 length: 14 residues. V was pared by 7 bases and J by 2 bases, with 12 bases between. Germline V gene data show CDR1 as LNHDA and CDR2 as SQIVND (reference sequence). This CDR3 reads CASNGQVTGNTIYF. CDR3 coding DNA: TGTGCCAGTAACGGGCAAGTAACTGGAAACACCATATATTTT.

About this clone itself: Other DNA sequences in the sample encode the same CDR3. CDR3 amino acids: CASSLGGDQPQHF. CDR3 in DNA: TGTGCCAGCAGCTTAGGGGGGGACCAGCCCCAGCATTTT. The V and J genes are TRBV7-9 and TRBJ1-5; tentative D call: TRBD1 (5 bases). CDR3 size: 13 residues. Germline V lookup: CDR1 SEHNR, CDR2 FQNEAQ (reference sequence). Trimming pared 1 base from V and 7 bases from J, leaving 8 bases between.

The chain is built from TRBV10-2 and TRBJ2-1, with D hard to call. The ends were cut back, 7 bases at V and 0 bases at J, with 13 bases in the middle. The CDR3 covers 15 residues. In germline, CDR1 is WSHSY, CDR2 SAAADI. The CDR3 sequence is CASKEKARSYNEQFF. The CDR3 DNA sequence: TGCGCCAGCAAAGAGAAAGCCCGCTCCTACAATGAGCAGTTCTTC.

The CDR3 sequence is CASSHPTGGDEKLFF. The DNA of the CDR3 is TGTGCCAGCAGCCACCCTACAGGGGGCGATGAAAAACTGTTTTTT. The J gene is TRBJ1-4, the V gene TRBV7-6; 9 positions agree with TRBD1. There are 15 residues in the CDR3. Unmatched junction bases numbered 7, after V lost 5 bases and J lost 6 bases. The germline CDR1 and CDR2 sequences are SGHVS and FNYEAQ.

The CDR3 loop reads CASITLDDSGRAGADTQYF. The CDR3, as DNA: TGTGCCAGCATCACCCTCGACGATAGCGGGAGGGCCGGGGCAGATACGCAGTATTTT. V and J are TRBV7-3 and TRBJ2-3; 11 bases align to TRBD2. Looked up from germline, CDR1 is SGHTA and CDR2 is FQGTGA. The trim removed 7 bases at V and 4 bases at J, leaving 19 bases unmatched. The CDR3 extends over 19 amino acids. The full variable domain, its missing parts supplied by reference TRBV7-3 and TRBJ2-3, is GAGVSQTPSNKVTEKGKYVELRCDPISGHTALYWYRQSLGQGPEFLIYFQGTGAADDSGLPNDRFFAVRPEGSVSTLKIQRTERGDSAVYLCASITLDDSGRAGADTQYFGPGTRLTVL.

The chain combines TRBV6-5 with TRBJ1-1; no firm D call. This CDR3 region has 13 residues. CDR1 and CDR2 from the germline V gene are MNHEY and SVGAGI. The germline V and J ends were trimmed by 5 bases and 2 bases, with 9 bases remaining between them. The CDR3 DNA reads TGTGCCAGCAGTATGACCTTTAACACTGAAGCTTTCTTT. This encodes CASSMTFNTEAFF.